Each of the 28 T cell receptor beta chains below was sequenced from the same sample in a study of OX40 agonist ivuxolimab in advanced cancers. Measured with immunoSEQ multiplex PCR; TCRdb has only the in-frame clones, and not every one. The table records under 70,000 clones, roughly nine tenths of them present only once. The sequences come from CD4+ or CD8+ T cells sorted from blood, collected in a trial of the OX40 agonist ivuxolimab. The receptors here all came from an adult with an advanced solid tumor such as melanoma, head and neck, liver or kidney cancer.

The chain links TRBV27 to TRBJ2-1; 11 bases agree with TRBD1. V shed 5 bases, J shed 0 bases, and the junction held 9 bases outside the gene matches. CDR1 and CDR2 (germline): MNHEY, SMNVEV (reference sequence). The CDR3 extends over 18 amino acids. The chain's CDR3 is CASSTGTGGPSSYNEQFF. CDR3 coding DNA: TGTGCCAGCAGTACCGGGACAGGGGGTCCGAGCTCCTACAATGAGCAGTTCTTC.

Only one count was recorded for this clone. CDR3 sequence (DNA): TGCGCCAGCAGTGAAATCGGGGGCGGGACTGAAGCTTTCTTT. Protein product: CASSEIGGGTEAFF. V is TRBV10-2 and J is TRBJ1-1; D possibly corresponds to TRBD1 (6 bases). Trimming stripped 3 bases from V and 5 bases from J, with 13 bases between. The CDR3 extends over 14 amino acids. Germline V CDR1 and CDR2: WSHSY, SAAADI.

The rearrangement uses TRBV6-1 and TRBJ2-3, with D possibly matching TRBD2 (5 bases). This CDR3 comprises 12 residues. V was trimmed by 10 bases and J by 7 bases, leaving 15 bases between them. Germline lookup yields CDR1 MNHNS and CDR2 SASEGT. CDR3 sequence (DNA): TGTGCCACCCCGGACTTGTCGTATACGCAGTATTTT. Translating gives CATPDLSYTQYF.

The V call is TRBV5-1, the J call TRBJ2-3, with 8 bases that match TRBD1. The CDR3 consists of 14 residues. CDR1 is SGHRS, CDR2 YFSETQ, per germline. V lost 8 bases, J lost 1 base, and 6 bases stayed unmatched. CDR3 loop: CASTPGQGTDTQYF. DNA of the CDR3: TGCGCCAGTACCCCGGGACAGGGCACAGATACGCAGTATTTT.

This clone has just one count. The rearrangement links TRBV9 to TRBJ1-5; D is uncertain. Germline values: CDR1 SGDLS, CDR2 YYNGEE. The CDR3 has 15 residues. V lost 0 bases to trimming and J lost 3 bases, with 10 bases between them. The CDR3 sequence is CASSVAPDLNQPQHF. The CDR3 DNA sequence: TGTGCCAGCAGCGTAGCTCCGGACCTCAATCAGCCCCAGCATTTT. Combining the CDR3 with reference TRBV9 and TRBJ1-5 gives the whole variable domain DSGVTQTPKHLITATGQRVTLRCSPRSGDLSVYWYQQSLDQGLQFLIQYYNGEERAKGNILERFSAQQFPDLHSELNLSSLELGDSALYFCASSVAPDLNQPQHFGDGTRLSIL.

The chain joins TRBV7-8 to TRBJ1-5; TRBD1 might be the D (5 bases). This CDR3 has 14 amino acids. The germline V gene encodes CDR1 SGHVS and CDR2 FQNEAQ. Trimming left V 5 bases short and J 9 bases short, with 17 bases between. The DNA for the CDR3 is TGTGCCAGCAGCCGAGTGACAGCTCAAGCGCCCCAGCATTTT. Translated: CASSRVTAQAPQHF.

This chain joins TRBV21-1 and TRBJ1-2; the table calls TRBD1, which could not be checked here. TRBV21-1 is described as a pseudogene. The CDR3 spans 15 residues. The DNA of the CDR3 is TGTGCCAGCATCTCGGACAGGGTTACGTCCTATGGCTACACCTTC. It codes for CASISDRVTSYGYTF.

This clone was seen only once. This chain uses TRBV7-9 with TRBJ2-7, with D perhaps TRBD2 (6 bases). Germline assignment: CDR1 SEHNR and CDR2 FQNEAQ (reference sequence). With 4 bases removed from V and 5 bases from J, the gap between germline ends came to 18 bases. This CDR3 is 15 amino acids long. CDR3 in DNA: TGTGCCAGCAGCTCTACGCCTTCCGGGGGTCACGAGCAGTACTTC. It is translated as CASSSTPSGGHEQYF.

J is TRBJ1-1 and V is TRBV6-1, with 7 bases lining up with TRBD1. Germline CDR1 is MNHNS and CDR2 is SASEGT. The CDR3 consists of 13 residues. V lost 0 bases and J lost 8; bases outside the gene matches: 3. The CDR3 reads CASSEAQGGEAFF. DNA for the CDR3: TGTGCCAGCAGTGAAGCGCAGGGGGGGGAAGCTTTCTTT.

The V call is TRBV6-5, the J call TRBJ2-7; 9 bases match TRBD1. V shed 4 bases and J 5 bases; nucleotides not matched to a gene: 12. Germline assignment: CDR1 MNHEY and CDR2 SVGAGI. This CDR3 is built from 16 residues. The CDR3 protein is CASSWKSGTGPHEQYF. CDR3 nucleotide sequence: TGTGCCAGCAGTTGGAAATCCGGGACAGGGCCCCACGAGCAGTACTTC.

DNA of the CDR3: TGCGCCAGCAGCTCGGGACAGGGGGCAACCTACGAGCAGTACTTC. Its protein is CASSSGQGATYEQYF. The chain carries TRBV4-1 and TRBJ2-7, with TRBD1 identical over 12 bases. Germline CDR1 reads MGHRA; CDR2 reads YSYEKL. Trimming cost V 5 bases and J 2 bases; bases outside gene matches: 4. This CDR3 is 15 amino acids long.

The V call is TRBV18, the J call TRBJ2-7, with TRBD1 identical over 7 bases. Germline trimming cut 3 bases from V and 7 bases from J; bases unmatched to any gene: 9. Germline V gene data show CDR1 as KGHSH and CDR2 as LQKENI. The CDR3 is 14 residues long. The CDR3: CASSPGQLLEEQYF. The CDR3 DNA reads as TGTGCCAGCTCACCGGGACAGCTCTTGGAGGAGCAGTACTTC.

CDR3 amino acids: CASSATSGGSYNEQFF. The CDR3 DNA sequence: TGTGCCAGCAGTGCTACTAGCGGGGGTAGCTACAATGAGCAGTTCTTC. The chain links TRBV6-1 to TRBJ2-1, with 11 bases fitting TRBD2. The CDR3 runs to 16 residues. Germline CDR1 and CDR2: MNHNS and SASEGT. V lost 4 bases and J lost 3; bases outside the gene matches: 5.

This sequence joins TRBV7-9 and TRBJ2-3; D is unresolved. This CDR3 is 12 amino acids long. The germline gives CDR1 SEHNR, CDR2 FQNEAQ (reference sequence). V was shortened by 6 bases and J by 5 bases, with 9 bases between the two germline ends. CDR3 amino acids: CASRRELDTQYF. CDR3 DNA: TGTGCCAGCAGACGCGAGCTAGATACGCAGTATTTT.

About this clone: The junction differs from germline at one of its ends, possibly a read error. The chain joins TRBV7-8 to TRBJ2-5; 7 positions agree with TRBD2. CDR3 length equals 15 residues. Germline lookup yields CDR1 SGHVS and CDR2 FQNEAQ. The CDR3 bases are TGTGCCTGCAGCCGACTAGCCCCGGGGCGGGAGACCCAGTACTTC. Its translation: CACSRLAPGRETQYF.

This CDR3 is CASRDETQYF. CDR3 DNA: TGTGCCAGCAGGGATGAGACCCAGTACTTC. This chain joins TRBV5-6 and TRBJ2-5; no definite D call. The germline gives CDR1 SGHDT, CDR2 YYEEEE. The CDR3 is 10 amino acids. V was shortened by 5 bases and J by 5 bases, with 4 bases between the two germline ends.

This chain links TRBV5-6 with TRBJ2-7; D is undetermined. Trimming shortened V by 0 bases and J by 4 bases, and 8 bases separated the two germline ends. From germline, CDR1 is SGHDT and CDR2 YYEEEE. The CDR3 contains 13 residues. The DNA for the CDR3 is TGTGCCAGCAGCTTGGGGGCACTATACGAGCAGTACTTC. It encodes CASSLGALYEQYF.

The chain combines TRBV7-8 with TRBJ1-2; D not certain. Germline CDR1 SGHVS, CDR2 FQNEAQ. The ends were cut back, 5 bases at V and 4 bases at J, with 17 bases in the middle. This CDR3 is built from 15 residues. DNA for the CDR3: TGTGCCAGCAGCCGACTGACTGGAAATACCTATGGCTACACCTTC. Its translation: CASSRLTGNTYGYTF.

V gene TRBV5-6 combines with J gene TRBJ2-3, with TRBD1 as a possible D gene (5 bases). The CDR3 is made up of 15 amino acids. The germline CDR1 and CDR2 sequences are SGHDT and YYEEEE. Trimming cost V 0 bases and J 7 bases, with 15 bases left between them. CDR3 coding DNA: TGTGCCAGCAGCTTGGAAGGGGCAGGAACGCATACGCAGTATTTT. Its translation is CASSLEGAGTHTQYF.

This chain uses TRBV2 with TRBJ2-1; no firm D call. This CDR3 has 15 amino acids. Germline V gene lookup returns CDR1 SNHLY and CDR2 FYNNEI. Trimming cost V 8 bases and J 2 bases, with 16 bases left between them. The CDR3 protein is CASVSRTVAYNEQFF. DNA for the CDR3: TGTGCCAGCGTTTCTAGGACGGTTGCCTACAATGAGCAGTTCTTC.

The rearrangement links TRBV5-1 to TRBJ2-5; maybe TRBD2 (6 bases). The CDR3 runs to 13 residues. Germline V lookup: CDR1 SGHRS, CDR2 YFSETQ. The V gene lost 4 bases and the J gene lost 3 bases, with 10 bases spanning the gap. The CDR3 region is CASSLGSKETQYF. The CDR3 DNA sequence: TGCGCCAGCAGCCTCGGGAGTAAAGAGACCCAGTACTTC.

The V and J genes are TRBV6-1 and TRBJ1-2; D is unresolved. The CDR3 spans 13 residues. V lost 1 base and J lost 9, with 12 bases in between. Germline loops: CDR1 MNHNS, CDR2 SASEGT. The CDR3 region is CASSEGVGGSYTF. As DNA, the CDR3 is TGTGCCAGCAGTGAAGGGGTAGGTGGTAGCTACACCTTC.

The chain links TRBV30 to TRBJ1-2; D unresolved. Trimming shortened V by 2 bases and J by 4 bases, and 8 bases separated the two germline ends. The CDR3 is made up of 12 amino acids. From germline, CDR1 is GTSNPN and CDR2 SVGIG (reference sequence). The chain's CDR3 is CAWSSSAYGYTF. The CDR3 DNA reads TGTGCCTGGAGTTCTTCAGCCTATGGCTACACCTTC.

The rearrangement joins TRBV6-5 to TRBJ1-3; 8 nucleotides line up with TRBD1. Germline CDR1 and CDR2: MNHEY and SVGAGI. The trim removed 0 bases at V and 2 bases at J, leaving 0 bases unmatched. The CDR3 has 15 residues. The CDR3 DNA follows: TGTGCCAGCAGTTACTCACAGGGGGCTGGAAACACCATATATTTT. It specifies CASSYSQGAGNTIYF.

The gene calls are TRBV6-5 and TRBJ2-7; tentatively, D is TRBD1 (8 bases). From germline, CDR1 is MNHEY and CDR2 SVGAGI. V dropped 10 bases and J dropped 4 bases, with 17 bases sitting between them. CDR3 length equals 13 residues. CDR3 DNA sequence: TGTGCCACAAAACAGGGGGGAGGGTACGAGCAGTACTTC. This codes for CATKQGGGYEQYF.

The rearrangement joins TRBV5-1 to TRBJ1-5; 10 nucleotides match TRBD1. V gave up 4 bases and J gave up 4 bases; unmatched junction bases: 8. This CDR3 spans 16 amino acids. Germline loops: CDR1 SGHRS, CDR2 YFSETQ. DNA of the CDR3: TGCGCCAGCAGCGCACTCCCGGGACAGGGGAATCAGCCCCAGCATTTT. Translation gives CASSALPGQGNQPQHF.

This rearrangement joins TRBV2 to TRBJ2-1, with 10 bases matching TRBD1. This CDR3 is built from 16 residues. Trimming cost V 6 bases and J 1 base; bases outside gene matches: 6. Germline V gives CDR1 SNHLY, CDR2 FYNNEI. CDR3 sequence: CASRGTGEVSYNEQFF. DNA of the CDR3: TGTGCCAGCAGGGGGACAGGGGAGGTATCCTACAATGAGCAGTTCTTC.

The rearrangement joins TRBV19 to TRBJ1-2, with D maybe TRBD1 (6 bases). The CDR3 totals 13 residues. Per the germline V gene, CDR1 is LNHDA and CDR2 is SQIVND (reference sequence). Between the trimmed V and J ends, which lost 1 base and 6 bases, there was a span of 9 bases. Written as DNA, the CDR3 is TGTGCCAGTAGTATAGCCCAGGGGCATGGCTACACCTTC. Its protein product is CASSIAQGHGYTF.